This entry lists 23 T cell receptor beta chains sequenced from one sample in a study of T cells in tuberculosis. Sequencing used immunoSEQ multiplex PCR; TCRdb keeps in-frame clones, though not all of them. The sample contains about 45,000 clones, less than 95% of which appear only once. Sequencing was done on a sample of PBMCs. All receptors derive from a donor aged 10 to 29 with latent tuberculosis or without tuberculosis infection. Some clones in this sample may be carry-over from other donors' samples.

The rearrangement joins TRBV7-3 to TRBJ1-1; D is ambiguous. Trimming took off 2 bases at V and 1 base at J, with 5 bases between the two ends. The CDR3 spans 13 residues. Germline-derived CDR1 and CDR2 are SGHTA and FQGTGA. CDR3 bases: TGTGCCAGCAGCTTAGTGGCGAACACTGAAGCTTTCTTT. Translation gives CASSLVANTEAFF.

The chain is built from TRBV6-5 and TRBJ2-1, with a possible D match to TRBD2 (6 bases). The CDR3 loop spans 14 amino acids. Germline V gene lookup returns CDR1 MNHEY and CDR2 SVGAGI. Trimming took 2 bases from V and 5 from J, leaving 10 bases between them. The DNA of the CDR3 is TGTGCCAGCAGTTACCGGGGAGGCGACAATGAGCAGTTCTTC. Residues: CASSYRGGDNEQFF.

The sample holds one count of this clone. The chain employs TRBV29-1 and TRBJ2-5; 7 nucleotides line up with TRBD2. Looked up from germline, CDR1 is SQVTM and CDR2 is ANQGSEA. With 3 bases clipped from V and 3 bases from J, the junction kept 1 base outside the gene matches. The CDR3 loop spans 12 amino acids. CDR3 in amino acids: CSVDAGEETQYF. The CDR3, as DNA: TGCAGCGTTGATGCGGGAGAAGAGACCCAGTACTTC.

The DNA for the CDR3 is TGTGCCAGCAGCCAAGCAACCGAGGGATTAAATGAGCAGTTCTTC. It codes for CASSQATEGLNEQFF. The V gene is TRBV4-2, the J gene TRBJ2-1; tentative D call: TRBD2 (5 bases). V was cut by 1 base and J by 7 bases, with 14 bases left in between. This CDR3 has 15 residues. CDR1 LGHNA and CDR2 YNFKEQ come from the germline V gene.

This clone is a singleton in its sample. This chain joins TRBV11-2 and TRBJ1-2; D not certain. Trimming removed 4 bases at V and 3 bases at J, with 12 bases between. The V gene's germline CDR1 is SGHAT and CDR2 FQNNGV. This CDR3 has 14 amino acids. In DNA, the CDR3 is TGTGCCAGCAGCTCCCCTCGTCGGTACTATGGCTACACCTTC. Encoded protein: CASSSPRRYYGYTF.

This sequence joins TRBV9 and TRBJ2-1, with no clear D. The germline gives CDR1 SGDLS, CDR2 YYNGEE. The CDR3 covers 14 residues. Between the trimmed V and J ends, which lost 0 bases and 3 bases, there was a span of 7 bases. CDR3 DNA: TGTGCCAGCAGCGTAGATCAGATCTACAATGAGCAGTTCTTC. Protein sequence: CASSVDQIYNEQFF.

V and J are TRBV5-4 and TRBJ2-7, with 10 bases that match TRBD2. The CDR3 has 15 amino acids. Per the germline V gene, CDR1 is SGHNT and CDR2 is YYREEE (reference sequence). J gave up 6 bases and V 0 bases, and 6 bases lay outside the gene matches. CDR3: CASSLASSGSSEQYF. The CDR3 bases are TGTGCCAGCAGCTTGGCGTCTAGCGGGAGTAGCGAGCAGTACTTC.

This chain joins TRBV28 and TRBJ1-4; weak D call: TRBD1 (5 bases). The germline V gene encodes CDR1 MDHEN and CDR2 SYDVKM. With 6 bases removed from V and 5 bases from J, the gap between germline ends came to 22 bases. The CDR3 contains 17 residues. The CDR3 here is CASRVTGGIRLNEKLFF. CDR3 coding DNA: TGTGCCAGCAGGGTAACAGGAGGGATTAGACTGAATGAAAAACTGTTTTTT.

The CDR3 spells CASSQRDPIEDTQYF. The CDR3 nucleotides are TGTGCCAGCAGTCAGCGGGACCCAATAGAGGATACGCAGTATTTT. The chain combines TRBV2 with TRBJ2-3; TRBD2 matches 7 bases. V shed 5 bases and J 6 bases; nucleotides not matched to a gene: 11. Looked up from germline, CDR1 is SNHLY and CDR2 is FYNNEI. CDR3 length equals 15 residues.

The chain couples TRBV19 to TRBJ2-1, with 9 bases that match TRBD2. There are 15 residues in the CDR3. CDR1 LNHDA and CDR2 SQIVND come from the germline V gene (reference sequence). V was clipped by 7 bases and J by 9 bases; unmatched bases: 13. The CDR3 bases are TGTGCCAGTAATCCTTCGCGGACTAGCGCGGCTGAGCAGTTCTTC. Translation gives CASNPSRTSAAEQFF.

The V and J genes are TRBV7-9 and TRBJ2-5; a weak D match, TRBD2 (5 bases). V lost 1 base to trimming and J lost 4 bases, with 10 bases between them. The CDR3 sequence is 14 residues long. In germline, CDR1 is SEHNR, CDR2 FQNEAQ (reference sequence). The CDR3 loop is CASSLGGGGETQYF. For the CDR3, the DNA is TGTGCCAGCAGCTTAGGCGGAGGAGGAGAGACCCAGTACTTC.

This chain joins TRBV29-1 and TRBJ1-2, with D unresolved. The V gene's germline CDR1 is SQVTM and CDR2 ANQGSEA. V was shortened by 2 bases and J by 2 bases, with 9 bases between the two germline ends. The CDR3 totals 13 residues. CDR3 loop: CSVEHHTNYGYTF. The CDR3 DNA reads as TGCAGCGTTGAACACCACACGAACTATGGCTACACCTTC.

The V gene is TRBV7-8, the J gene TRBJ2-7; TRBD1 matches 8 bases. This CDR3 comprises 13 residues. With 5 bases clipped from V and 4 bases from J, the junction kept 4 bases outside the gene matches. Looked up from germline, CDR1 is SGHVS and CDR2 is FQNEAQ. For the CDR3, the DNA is TGTGCCAGCAGCCTAGGGGACAGGTACGAGCAGTACTTC. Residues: CASSLGDRYEQYF.

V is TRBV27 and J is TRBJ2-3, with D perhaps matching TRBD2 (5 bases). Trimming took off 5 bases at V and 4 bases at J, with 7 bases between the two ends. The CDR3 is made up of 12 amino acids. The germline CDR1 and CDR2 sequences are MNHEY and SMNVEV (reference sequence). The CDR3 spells CASSGSSDTQYF. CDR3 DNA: TGTGCCAGCAGTGGGAGCTCAGATACGCAGTATTTT.

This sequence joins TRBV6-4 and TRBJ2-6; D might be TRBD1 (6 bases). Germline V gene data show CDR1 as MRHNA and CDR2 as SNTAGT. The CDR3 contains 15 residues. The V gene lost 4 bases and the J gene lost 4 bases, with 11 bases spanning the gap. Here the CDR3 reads CASSAQGDGANVLTF. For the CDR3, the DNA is TGTGCCAGCAGTGCACAGGGTGACGGGGCCAACGTCCTGACTTTC.

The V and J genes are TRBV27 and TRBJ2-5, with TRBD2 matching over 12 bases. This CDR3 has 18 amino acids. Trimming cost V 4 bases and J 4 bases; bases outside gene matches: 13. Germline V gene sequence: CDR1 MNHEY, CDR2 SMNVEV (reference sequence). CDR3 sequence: CASSSKPPGLAGRETQYF. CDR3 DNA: TGTGCCAGCAGTTCGAAACCCCCAGGACTAGCGGGAAGAGAGACCCAGTACTTC.

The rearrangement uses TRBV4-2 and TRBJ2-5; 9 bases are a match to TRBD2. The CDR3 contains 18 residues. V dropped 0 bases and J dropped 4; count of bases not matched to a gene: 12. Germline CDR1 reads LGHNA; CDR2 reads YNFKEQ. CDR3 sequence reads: CASSQEVSGLANPETQYF. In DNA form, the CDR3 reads TGTGCCAGCAGCCAAGAGGTGTCAGGACTAGCGAACCCAGAGACCCAGTACTTC.

In DNA, the CDR3 is TGTGCCAGCAGCTTAACCGGCAGGGGGTATGGTGGCTACACCTTC. Residues: CASSLTGRGYGGYTF. The rearrangement links TRBV7-3 to TRBJ1-2, with TRBD1 identical over 7 bases. V was clipped by 0 bases and J by 7 bases; unmatched bases: 8. Germline lookup yields CDR1 SGHTA and CDR2 FQGTGA. The CDR3 extends over 15 amino acids. The whole variable domain, filled in from reference TRBV7-3 and TRBJ1-2, reads GAGVSQTPSNKVTEKGKYVELRCDPISGHTALYWYRQSLGQGPEFLIYFQGTGAADDSGLPNDRFFAVRPEGSVSTLKIQRTERGDSAVYLCASSLTGRGYGGYTFGSGTRLTVV.

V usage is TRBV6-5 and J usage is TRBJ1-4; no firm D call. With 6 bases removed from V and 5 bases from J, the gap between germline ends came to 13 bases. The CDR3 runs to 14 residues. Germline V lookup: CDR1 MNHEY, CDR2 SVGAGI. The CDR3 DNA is TGTGCCAGCAGATCCGGACTCCGCAATGAAAAACTGTTTTTT. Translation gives CASRSGLRNEKLFF.

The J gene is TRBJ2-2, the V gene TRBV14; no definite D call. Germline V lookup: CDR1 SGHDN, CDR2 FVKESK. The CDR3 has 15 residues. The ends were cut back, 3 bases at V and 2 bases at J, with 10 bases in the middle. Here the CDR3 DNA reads TGTGCCAGCAGCCACACACGCCTTAACACCGGGGAGCTGTTTTTT. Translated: CASSHTRLNTGELFF.

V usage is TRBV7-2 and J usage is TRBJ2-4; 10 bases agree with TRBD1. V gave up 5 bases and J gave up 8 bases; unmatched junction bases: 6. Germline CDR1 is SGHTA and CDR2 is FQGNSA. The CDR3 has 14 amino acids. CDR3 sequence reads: CASSIRTGGDIQYF. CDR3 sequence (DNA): TGTGCCAGCAGCATCCGGACAGGGGGAGACATTCAGTACTTC.

CDR3 sequence reads: CASTSRRQPTFNSGNTIYF. DNA of the CDR3: TGTGCCTCGACGTCGAGGAGGCAACCCACCTTTAACTCTGGAAACACCATATATTTT. The chain is built from TRBV30 and TRBJ1-3; the D is unclear. CDR3 length equals 19 residues. Germline assignment: CDR1 GTSNPN and CDR2 SVGIG (reference sequence). The V gene lost 7 bases and the J gene lost 0 bases, with 28 bases spanning the gap.

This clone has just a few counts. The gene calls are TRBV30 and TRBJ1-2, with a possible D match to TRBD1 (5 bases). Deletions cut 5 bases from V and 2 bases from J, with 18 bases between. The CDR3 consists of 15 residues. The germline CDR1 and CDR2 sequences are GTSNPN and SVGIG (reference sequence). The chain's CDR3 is CAWGLTGRLNYGYTF. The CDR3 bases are TGTGCCTGGGGCTTAACAGGACGGTTAAACTATGGCTACACCTTC.